These 25 T cell receptor beta chains originate from one sample sequenced in a study of blood T cell repertoires in COVID-19. Data came from immunoSEQ multiplex PCR; TCRdb stores just in-frame clones and leaves some out. The sample shows more than 300,000 clones, approximately 90% of them seen only once. The sequencing input was PBMCs or T cells enriched from blood (not recorded which). The receptor source for this set is a woman aged 18 to 35 who had recovered from COVID-19.

The V gene is TRBV5-1, the J gene TRBJ2-5; perhaps TRBD2 as D (6 bases). V dropped 7 bases and J dropped 5 bases, with 18 bases sitting between them. Germline assignment: CDR1 SGHRS and CDR2 YFSETQ. The CDR3 sequence is 14 residues long. The CDR3 is CASQSTPGRETQYF. Written as DNA, the CDR3 is TGCGCCAGCCAGTCAACGCCAGGGAGGGAGACCCAGTACTTC.

The chain employs TRBV18 and TRBJ1-2; the match to TRBD1 covers 10 bases. V lost 6 bases and J lost 7; bases outside the gene matches: 17. Per germline, CDR1 KGHSH and CDR2 LQKENI. This CDR3 contains 17 residues. The DNA for the CDR3 is TGTGCCAGCTCGGCCGGGACAGGGGCCTCACCACGGGGTGGCTACACCTTC. It yields the protein CASSAGTGASPRGGYTF.

V and J are TRBV5-4 and TRBJ1-2; possibly TRBD1 for D (6 bases). Germline-derived CDR1 and CDR2 are SGHNT and YYREEE (reference sequence). The V and J ends lost 2 bases and 8 bases respectively, with 13 bases between them. The CDR3 is 13 amino acids. The CDR3 loop reads CASSFIQGLGYTF. The CDR3 bases are TGTGCCAGCAGCTTCATACAGGGCCTCGGCTACACCTTC.

The chain joins TRBV5-1 to TRBJ1-2, with 7 positions matching TRBD1. Losses at the gene ends were 4 bases for V and 6 bases for J; bases not matched to a gene: 6. The CDR3 consists of 13 residues. CDR1 and CDR2 (germline): SGHRS, YFSETQ. CDR3 DNA: TGCGCCAGCAGCCAAGGGACAGTCGATGGCTACACCTTC. Its protein product is CASSQGTVDGYTF.

This chain connects TRBV3-1 (or the pseudogene TRBV3-2) to TRBJ1-1, with D perhaps TRBD1 (5 bases). The CDR3 spans 14 residues. Trimming took off 4 bases at V and 5 bases at J, with 14 bases between the two ends. Germline V lookup: CDR1 LGHDT, CDR2 YNNKEL (reference sequence). CDR3 amino acids: CASSPPGTGTEAFF. The CDR3, as DNA: TGTGCCAGCAGCCCCCCCGGTACAGGAACTGAAGCTTTCTTT.

CDR3 nucleotide sequence: TGTGCCAGCAGCTTGGCCTCACAGGGGTACACAGATACGCAGTATTTT. It encodes CASSLASQGYTDTQYF. The chain employs TRBV5-4 and TRBJ2-3; 7 bases fit TRBD1. The CDR3 is 16 residues long. Germline loops: CDR1 SGHNT, CDR2 YYREEE (reference sequence). V lost 0 bases to trimming and J lost 2 bases; unmatched junction nucleotides: 6.

The chain combines TRBV3-1 (or the pseudogene TRBV3-2) with TRBJ1-3; D is undetermined. CDR1 LGHDT and CDR2 YNNKEL come from the germline V gene (reference sequence). This CDR3 comprises 13 residues. Trimming took 4 bases from V and 2 from J, leaving 6 bases between them. CDR3 sequence (DNA): TGTGCCAGCAGCCTCTCGGCTGGAAACACCATATATTTT. It encodes CASSLSAGNTIYF.

The chain links TRBV6-5 to TRBJ1-1, with a possible D match to TRBD1 (5 bases). The length of the CDR3 is 16 residues. The ends were cut back, 2 bases at V and 5 bases at J, with 18 bases in the middle. The V gene's germline CDR1 is MNHEY and CDR2 SVGAGI. This chain's CDR3 is CASSYHSGGEGTEAFF. DNA for the CDR3: TGTGCCAGCAGTTACCATTCGGGGGGAGAGGGGACTGAAGCTTTCTTT.

The chain recombines TRBV2 with TRBJ1-6, with 7 bases lining up with TRBD1. V dropped 5 bases and J dropped 3; count of bases not matched to a gene: 4. The CDR3 contains 15 residues. Germline V gene lookup returns CDR1 SNHLY and CDR2 FYNNEI. This CDR3 is CASSWDSGYNSPLHF. DNA of the CDR3: TGTGCCAGCAGTTGGGACAGTGGCTATAATTCACCCCTCCACTTT.

This chain connects TRBV18 to TRBJ1-1; D is unresolved. In germline, CDR1 is KGHSH, CDR2 LQKENI. The CDR3 has 18 residues. Trimming pared 6 bases from V and 0 bases from J, leaving 23 bases between. CDR3 residues: CASSLSPPVGPMNTEAFF. CDR3 DNA sequence: TGTGCCAGCTCCCTTAGCCCCCCAGTAGGCCCCATGAACACTGAAGCTTTCTTT.

This clone was seen once. The rearrangement links TRBV24-1 to TRBJ2-7, with 7 positions matching TRBD1. CDR3 length: 14 residues. Germline values: CDR1 KGHDR, CDR2 SFDVKD. Trimming took 4 bases from V and 3 from J; bases not matched to a gene: 5. The CDR3 is CATSDPRQGYEQYF. Here the CDR3 DNA reads TGTGCCACCAGTGACCCAAGACAGGGCTACGAGCAGTACTTC.

Worth noting for this clone: Germline is not matched at one junction end, which may reflect a read error. The chain has TRBV10-3 and TRBJ2-5; tentative D call: TRBD2 (5 bases). The CDR3 length is 15 residues. The germline CDR1 and CDR2 sequences are ENHRY and SYGVKD. The DNA for the CDR3 is TGTGCCACCAGTCCTCTGACTGGGAGTGGAGAGACCCAGTACTTC. It encodes CATSPLTGSGETQYF.

The chain recombines TRBV28 with TRBJ1-3; unclear D gene. With 3 bases removed from V and 0 bases from J, the gap between germline ends came to 9 bases. This CDR3 is 15 amino acids long. The germline CDR1 and CDR2 sequences are MDHEN and SYDVKM. The CDR3 nucleotides are TGTGCCAGCAGTTTGGCGGTGATCTCTGGAAACACCATATATTTT. It translates to CASSLAVISGNTIYF.

This sequence joins TRBV12-3 or TRBV12-4 and TRBJ2-7; TRBD1 matches 7 bases. The ends lost 6 bases at V and 4 bases at J; junction bases unmatched: 3. This CDR3 contains 12 residues. In nucleotides, the CDR3 is TGTGCCAGCAGCGGGACAGAGTACGAGCAGTACTTC. This sequence encodes CASSGTEYEQYF.

The DNA for the CDR3 is TGTGCCAGTAGTCCGGGACAAAACTATGGCTACACCTTC. This codes for CASSPGQNYGYTF. The J gene is TRBJ1-2, the V gene TRBV19; possibly TRBD1 for D (6 bases). The CDR3 extends over 13 amino acids. V lost 5 bases and J lost 2, with 9 bases in between. Germline values: CDR1 LNHDA, CDR2 SQIVND (reference sequence). Combining the CDR3 with reference TRBV19 and TRBJ1-2 gives the whole variable domain DGGITQSPKYLFRKEGQNVTLSCEQNLNHDAMYWYRQDPGQGLRLIYYSQIVNDFQKGDIAEGYSVSREKKESFPLTVTSAQKNPTAFYLCASSPGQNYGYTFGSGTRLTVV.

The V call is TRBV5-1, the J call TRBJ1-1; D is undetermined. Trimming shortened V by 1 base and J by 1 base, and 11 bases separated the two germline ends. The CDR3 runs to 15 residues. Per the germline V gene, CDR1 is SGHRS and CDR2 is YFSETQ. The CDR3 DNA is TGCGCCAGCAGCTTGTTTGAGGGCACGAACACTGAAGCTTTCTTT. Its translation is CASSLFEGTNTEAFF. The full variable domain, in which reference TRBV5-1 and TRBJ1-1 provide the parts outside the CDR3, is KAGVTQTPRYLIKTRGQQVTLSCSPISGHRSVSWYQQTPGQGLQFLFEYFSETQRNKGNFPGRFSGRQFSNSRSEMNVSTLELGDSALYLCASSLFEGTNTEAFFGQGTRLTVV.

The chain links TRBV5-6 to TRBJ1-1; D uncertain. From germline, CDR1 is SGHDT and CDR2 YYEEEE. V dropped 0 bases and J dropped 7 bases, with 10 bases sitting between them. The CDR3 spans 13 residues. CDR3 amino acids: CASSLAKPVEAFF. The CDR3 coding sequence is TGTGCCAGCAGCTTGGCCAAGCCCGTTGAAGCTTTCTTT.

The V and J genes are TRBV13 and TRBJ1-2, with D possibly TRBD1 on 5 matching bases. This CDR3 spans 15 amino acids. Looked up from germline, CDR1 is PRHDT and CDR2 is FYEKMQ (reference sequence). Trimming left V 0 bases short and J 2 bases short, with 10 bases between. Here the CDR3 reads CASSLGGQQNYGYTF. CDR3 coding DNA: TGTGCCAGCAGCTTAGGAGGACAACAAAACTATGGCTACACCTTC. Based on the CDR3 plus reference TRBV13 and TRBJ1-2, the full variable domain is AAGVIQSPRHLIKEKRETATLKCYPIPRHDTVYWYQQGPGQDPQFLISFYEKMQSDKGSIPDRFSAQQFSDYHSELNMSSLELGDSALYFCASSLGGQQNYGYTFGSGTRLTVV.

This clone was counted once. J is TRBJ1-5 and V is TRBV10-3; 7 bases align to TRBD1. Germline trimming cut 0 bases from V and 5 bases from J; bases unmatched to any gene: 7. CDR1 and CDR2 (germline): ENHRY, SYGVKD. This CDR3 has 16 amino acids. The CDR3 sequence: CAISESNHRGYQPQHF. The DNA for the CDR3 is TGTGCCATCAGTGAGTCTAATCACAGGGGCTATCAGCCCCAGCATTTT.

The chain couples TRBV4-1 to TRBJ1-4; 8 positions agree with TRBD1. The trim removed 2 bases at V and 8 bases at J, leaving 4 bases unmatched. This CDR3 is built from 14 residues. From germline, CDR1 is MGHRA and CDR2 YSYEKL. The DNA of the CDR3 is TGCGCCAGCAGCCAACAGGGGGCCGTGGAAAAACTGTTTTTT. Translated: CASSQQGAVEKLFF.

This clone was found once. The V and J genes are TRBV30 and TRBJ2-5, with a tentative D call TRBD1 (6 bases). The germline V and J ends were trimmed by 4 bases and 5 bases, with 17 bases remaining between them. The CDR3 totals 14 residues. Germline V gene lookup returns CDR1 GTSNPN and CDR2 SVGIG (reference sequence). The CDR3 spells CAWKWGRGVETQYF. CDR3 nucleotide sequence: TGTGCCTGGAAGTGGGGCAGGGGAGTGGAGACCCAGTACTTC. Full variable domain (remainder filled in from reference TRBV30 and TRBJ2-5): SQTIHQWPATLVQPVGSPLSLECTVEGTSNPNLYWYRQAAGRGLQLLFYSVGIGQISSEVPQNLSASRPQDRQFILSSKKLLLSDSGFYLCAWKWGRGVETQYFGPGTRLLVL.

The V gene is TRBV11-3, the J gene TRBJ2-5, with a weak D call TRBD1 (6 bases). Trimming stripped 8 bases from V and 3 bases from J, with 16 bases between. The CDR3 loop spans 14 amino acids. Germline V gene lookup returns CDR1 SGHNT and CDR2 YENEEA. This chain's CDR3 is CASAAGALKETQYF. The CDR3 region has the DNA TGTGCCAGCGCGGCAGGGGCCCTGAAAGAGACCCAGTACTTC.

V and J are TRBV3-1 (or the pseudogene TRBV3-2) and TRBJ1-5; TRBD1 might be the D (6 bases). CDR1 is LGHDT, CDR2 YNNKEL, per germline (reference sequence). The CDR3 is 15 amino acids. V gave up 1 base and J gave up 5 bases, with 12 bases separating them. CDR3 in amino acids: CASSQAGAGDQPQHF. The CDR3 DNA is TGTGCCAGCAGCCAAGCCGGGGCAGGGGATCAGCCCCAGCATTTT.

The chain couples TRBV7-6 to TRBJ2-3; weak D call: TRBD2 (7 bases). The CDR3 is 15 amino acids. V gave up 3 bases and J gave up 5 bases, with 15 bases separating them. Germline loops: CDR1 SGHVS, CDR2 FNYEAQ. CDR3 nucleotides: TGTGCCAGCAGCTTGTTGGGGGGGCGGGTAGATACGCAGTATTTT. Amino acid sequence: CASSLLGGRVDTQYF.

J is TRBJ2-3 and V is TRBV3-1 (or the pseudogene TRBV3-2); 10 bases agree with TRBD1. This CDR3 is 16 amino acids long. The V gene end was trimmed by 2 bases and the J gene end by 4 bases; junction bases not matched to a gene: 6. Germline CDR1 and CDR2: LGHDT and YNNKEL (reference sequence). The CDR3 reads CASSQRDRGFADTQYF. The CDR3 DNA follows: TGTGCCAGCAGCCAAAGGGACAGGGGATTTGCAGATACGCAGTATTTT.